This T cell receptor (beta chain) was sequenced in a study of early T cells in non-severe SARS-CoV-2 infection. Germline V gene data show CDR1 as SSHAT and CDR2 as FNYEAQ (reference sequence). The trim removed 3 bases at V and 4 bases at J, leaving 7 bases unmatched. The length of the CDR3 is 15 residues. This clonotype was found a few times. MiXCR was run by TCRdb on the 5' RACE reads, yielding one entry per CDR3 protein. The sample consists of approximately 110,000 distinct CDR3 sequences, about 16% of them appearing once. This receptor was obtained from an adult who was a healthcare worker with PCR-confirmed SARS-CoV-2 infection or an uninfected control (not recorded which). The chain carries TRBV7-7 and TRBJ2-7, with 9 nucleotides matching TRBD1. Sequencing used whole blood. As DNA, the CDR3 is TGTGCCAGCAGCTTGGGACAGGGAAGTACGTACGAGCAGTACTTC. Translating gives CASSLGQGSTYEQYF.